The rows below give T cell receptor beta chains drawn from one sample of a study of shared clonotypes between healthy human individuals. The assay was immunoSEQ multiplex PCR, and TCRdb's table has in-frame clones only and misses some. The sample carries approximately 1,000,000 clones, roughly 80% recorded once. The specimen sequenced was memory CD4+ T cells from PBMCs. These receptors came from a man aged 18-30 years in good health. Some clones in this sample may be carry-over from other donors' samples. Both conserved end residues are part of each CDR3. The D gene is left open where the match is weak. Size values are once, few and many counts, or a class for expanded clones, and some rows have none.

d_call j_call v_call clone_size cdr3_nt cdr3_aa
NA TRBJ2-1 TRBV20-1 NA TGCAGTGCTAGCCGCCAGGGTGAGCAGTTCTTC CSASRQGEQFF
NA TRBJ1-1 TRBV19 NA TGTGCCAGTCGAGGCGGGGCTACTAACACTGAAGCTTTCTTT CASRGGATNTEAFF
NA TRBJ2-1 TRBV30 NA TGTGCCTGGAGTATTGGCGGTACCTACAATGAGCAGTTCTTC CAWSIGGTYNEQFF
NA TRBJ2-3 TRBV5-4 NA TGTGCCAGCAGCTTGGCAGGGAGGATTGATGAGCAGTATTTT CASSLAGRIDEQYF
NA TRBJ1-2 TRBV20-1 few TGCAGTGTCTATCCAGGGGACGGCTACACCTTC CSVYPGDGYTF
TRBD1 TRBJ2-2 TRBV28 NA TGTGCCAGCAGCCAGGGACAGGGGGCCGGGGAGCTGTTTTTT CASSQGQGAGELFF
NA TRBJ1-4 TRBV7-2 NA TGTGCCAGCAGCGCACAGGCAGGGGAAAACGAAAAACTGTTTTTT CASSAQAGENEKLFF
TRBD1 TRBJ2-3 TRBV25-1 NA TGTGCCAGCAGTATCACAGGGGGCACAGATACGCAGTATTTT CASSITGGTDTQYF
NA TRBJ2-2 TRBV6-6 NA TGTGCCAGCAGATACCCCGGGGGTTGGGAGCTGTTTTTT CASRYPGGWELFF
TRBD2 TRBJ2-7 TRBV27 NA TGTGCCAGCAGTTACAGCGGGGGGAACTCCTACGAGCAGTACTTC CASSYSGGNSYEQYF
NA TRBJ2-7 TRBV5-1 NA TGCGCCAGCAGCCTGGACGGGGCCTACGAGCAGTACTTC CASSLDGAYEQYF
NA TRBJ1-1 TRBV2 NA TGTGCCAGCAGCCCATGGACTGAAGCTTTCTTT CASSPWTEAFF
NA TRBJ2-2 TRBV2 NA TGTGCCAGCAGAGGGACACCTGGAGGGGAGCTGTTTTTT CASRGTPGGELFF
NA TRBJ1-1 TRBV2 few TGTGCCAGCAGTGGGAGAGGAGCTGCAGCTTTCTTT CASSGRGAAAFF
NA TRBJ2-6 TRBV15 NA TGTGCCACTTGTGGGGCGGGGGCCAACGTCCTGACTTTC CATCGAGANVLTF
NA TRBJ2-5 TRBV29-1 once TGCAGCCCCAACCGGACAGCCCGCCAAGAGACCCAGTACTTC CSPNRTARQETQYF
NA TRBJ1-1 TRBV2 once TGTGCCAGCAGTGACGGCAGGTGGAGTACTGAAGCTTTCTTT CASSDGRWSTEAFF
NA TRBJ1-1 TRBV5-4 NA TGTGCCAGCAGCCTCGGATCGGCGGGGGCTTTCTTT CASSLGSAGAFF
NA TRBJ1-2 TRBV5-8 NA TGTGCCAGCAGCCCTACGGGGCCTAACTATGGCTACACCTTC CASSPTGPNYGYTF
TRBD1 TRBJ2-1 TRBV29-1 NA TGCAGCGTTGTGGGACAGGGTAGCAATGAGCAGTTCTTC CSVVGQGSNEQFF
NA TRBJ2-1 TRBV18 once TGTGCCAGCTCACTTGGGCTAGCAGCCCACAATGAGCAGTTCTTC CASSLGLAAHNEQFF
NA TRBJ1-2 TRBV4-1 many TGCGCCAGCAGCCGACAGGTGGTGGACTATGGCTACACCTTC CASSRQVVDYGYTF
TRBD1 TRBJ1-2 TRBV5-4 NA TGTGCCAGCAGCTCGCCTATAAGGGGGCCAGGCCCCAGATATGGCTACACCTTC CASSSPIRGPGPRYGYTF
TRBD1 TRBJ1-4 TRBV18 NA TGTGCCAGCTCACCGACAGGGAATAATGAAAAACTGTTTTTT CASSPTGNNEKLFF
NA TRBJ1-1 TRBV6-1 few TGTGCCAGCAGATTGAGCCCGGGGATCGAGACTGAAGCTTTCTTT CASRLSPGIETEAFF
NA TRBJ1-5 TRBV6-5 few TGTGCCAGCAGTTACTCGATGGGGTCCAAGCCCCAGCATTTT CASSYSMGSKPQHF
TRBD2 TRBJ2-2 TRBV2 many TGTGCCAGCCGCGGGCACAGCGGGAGCCGGGAGCTGTTTTTT CASRGHSGSRELFF
NA TRBJ1-4 TRBV30 NA TGTGCCGTGAGAGACGGGGGCAGGGGAAAGGGGAAACTGTTTTTT CAVRDGGRGKGKLFF
NA TRBJ1-2 TRBV7-2 NA TGTGCCAGCAGCTTATCAGGGGAGGGCTACACCTTC CASSLSGEGYTF
TRBD1 TRBJ1-3 TRBV7-9 once TGTGCCAGCAGCTTAACGCGACAGGGGACTGGAAACACCATATATTTT CASSLTRQGTGNTIYF
NA TRBJ2-6 TRBV2 NA TGTGCCAGCAAATACACCTCCTCTGGGGCCAACGTCCTGACTTTC CASKYTSSGANVLTF
NA TRBJ1-1 TRBV19 few TGTGCCAGTAGTATCGTTAGGGGTGACATGAACACTGAAGCTTTCTTT CASSIVRGDMNTEAFF
TRBD2 TRBJ2-7 TRBV9 few TGTGCCAGCAGCGTAGCGGGAGGGCCCTACGAGCAGTACTTC CASSVAGGPYEQYF
NA TRBJ2-1 TRBV11-1 NA TGTGCCAGCAGCTTAATTCACACGGGACTTCAGTTCTTC CASSLIHTGLQFF
NA TRBJ1-2 TRBV20-1 NA TGCAGTGCGGGCAGTAACTATGGCTACACCTTC CSAGSNYGYTF
TRBD2 TRBJ2-5 TRBV5-1 NA TGCGCCAGCAGCGGGACTAGCGGATTTGAAGAGACCCAGTACTTC CASSGTSGFEETQYF
TRBD2 TRBJ2-3 TRBV5-1 once TGCGCCAGCAGGCGAATGGCGGGAGGAATAGCAGATACGCAGTATTTT CASRRMAGGIADTQYF
TRBD1 TRBJ2-5 TRBV7-7 NA TGTGCCAGCAGCCAAAACAGGGGGCAAGAGACCCAGTACTTC CASSQNRGQETQYF
NA TRBJ1-2 TRBV29-1 NA TGCAGCGTTGCTGGGGGTGTTGGCTATGGCTACACCTTC CSVAGGVGYGYTF
TRBD1 TRBJ1-2 TRBV19 NA TGTGCCAGTAGCCTTTCACAGGGGGCGAAGGATGGCTACACCTTC CASSLSQGAKDGYTF
TRBD2 TRBJ2-5 TRBV28 NA TGTGCCAGCATTGGACTAGCGGGAGGACGAGAGACCCAGTACTTC CASIGLAGGRETQYF
TRBD2 TRBJ2-1 TRBV7-8 NA TGTGCCAGCATTCTACTAGCGGGAGGGAATGAGCAGTTCTTC CASILLAGGNEQFF
NA TRBJ2-5 TRBV25-1 NA TGTGCCAGCAGTGCGCTAACTGGTCCAAGGTACTTC CASSALTGPRYF
NA TRBJ1-1 TRBV28 NA TGTGCCAGCAGTTTAATGCCAGGAACGAACACTGAAGCTTTCTTT CASSLMPGTNTEAFF
NA TRBJ2-2 TRBV28 NA TGTGCCCTTCGGCCGGCCCCAAACACCGGGGAGCTGTTTTTT CALRPAPNTGELFF
NA TRBJ1-1 TRBV15 NA TGTGCCACCAGCAGAGGCAGGGTCGGCACTGAAGCTTTCTTT CATSRGRVGTEAFF
TRBD1 TRBJ2-2 TRBV25-1 NA TGTGCCAGCAGTGCCAGGACAGGGTGGGTCACCGGGGAGCTGTTTTTT CASSARTGWVTGELFF
NA TRBJ1-4 TRBV19 NA TGTGCCAGTAGTCGGAACAGTGCAACTAATGAAAAACTGTTTTTT CASSRNSATNEKLFF
TRBD1 TRBJ1-5 TRBV28 NA TGTGCCAGCGGCCAAACAGGGGGCGCAAATCAGCCCCAGCATTTT CASGQTGGANQPQHF
NA TRBJ2-7 TRBV6-1 NA TGTGCCAGCAGCTCGACAGGACTCCGCTCCTACGAGCAGTACTTC CASSSTGLRSYEQYF
NA TRBJ2-3 TRBV18 few TGTGCCAGCTCACCCGCGGTCAGACGCACAGATACGCAGTATTTT CASSPAVRRTDTQYF
NA TRBJ1-2 TRBV5-4 NA TGTGCCAGCGGAGACAGGAGGAACTATGGCTACACCTTC CASGDRRNYGYTF